This T cell receptor (beta chain) was sequenced in a study of blood T cell repertoires in COVID-19. Study as a whole: Acute and convalescent COVID-19 samples came from the United States, Italy and Spain.

Repertoires were generated with immunoSEQ multiplex PCR, while TCRdb's copy carries only in-frame clones and drops some. Here the sample spans under 350,000 clones, around 86% being singletons. The sequence was collected from a man aged 65 to 79 with acute or convalescent COVID-19. Sequencing was done on a sample of peripheral blood.

The CDR3 nucleotides are TGCGCCAGCAGCACCAACAGGGCTCCAGATACGCAGTATTTT. This sequence encodes CASSTNRAPDTQYF. The chain carries TRBV5-1 and TRBJ2-3; the D gene is possibly TRBD1 (6 bases). V lost 4 bases and J 4 bases, leaving 13 bases between the germline ends. This CDR3 region has 14 residues. Germline values: CDR1 SGHRS, CDR2 YFSETQ.